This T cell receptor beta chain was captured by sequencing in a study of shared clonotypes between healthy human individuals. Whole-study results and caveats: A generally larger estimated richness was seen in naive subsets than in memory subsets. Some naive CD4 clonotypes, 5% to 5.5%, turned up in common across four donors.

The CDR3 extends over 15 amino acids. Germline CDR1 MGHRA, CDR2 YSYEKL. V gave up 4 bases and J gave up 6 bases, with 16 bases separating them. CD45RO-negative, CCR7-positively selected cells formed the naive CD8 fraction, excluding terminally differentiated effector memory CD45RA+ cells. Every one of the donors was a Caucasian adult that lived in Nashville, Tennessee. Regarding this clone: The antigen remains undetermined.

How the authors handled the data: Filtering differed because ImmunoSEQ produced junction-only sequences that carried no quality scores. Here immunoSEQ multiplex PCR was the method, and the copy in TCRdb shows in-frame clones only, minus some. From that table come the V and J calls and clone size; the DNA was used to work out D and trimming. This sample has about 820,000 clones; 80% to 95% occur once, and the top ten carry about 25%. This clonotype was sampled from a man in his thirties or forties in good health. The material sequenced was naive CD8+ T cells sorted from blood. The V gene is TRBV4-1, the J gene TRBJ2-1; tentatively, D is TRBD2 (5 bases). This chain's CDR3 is CASSLPVTGINEQFF. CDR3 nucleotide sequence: TGCGCCAGCAGCCTTCCCGTCACGGGGATCAATGAGCAGTTCTTC.